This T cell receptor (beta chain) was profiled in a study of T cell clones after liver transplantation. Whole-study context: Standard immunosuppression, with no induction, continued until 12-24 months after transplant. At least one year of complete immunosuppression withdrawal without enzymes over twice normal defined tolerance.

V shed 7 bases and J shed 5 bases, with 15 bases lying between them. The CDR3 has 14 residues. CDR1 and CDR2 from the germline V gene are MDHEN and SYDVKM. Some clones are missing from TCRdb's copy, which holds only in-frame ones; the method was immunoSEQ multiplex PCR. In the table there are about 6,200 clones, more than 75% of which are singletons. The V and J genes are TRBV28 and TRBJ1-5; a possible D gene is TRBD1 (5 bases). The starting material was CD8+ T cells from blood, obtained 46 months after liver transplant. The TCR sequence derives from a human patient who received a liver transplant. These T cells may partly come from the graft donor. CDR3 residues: CASNLLGEHQPQHF. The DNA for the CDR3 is TGTGCCAGCAACCTGCTAGGGGAACATCAGCCCCAGCATTTT.